This TCR beta chain was identified during a study of human T cells and chemical hapten exposure. Study conclusions and caveats: Healthy individuals' immune responses may differ from those of donors, who had alopecia.

A remark on this clonotype: Its cognate antigen is unknown.

TCRdb reanalysed the RACE reads using MiXCR and keeps one entry per CDR3 protein. The sample lists under 200,000 distinct CDR3 sequences, around 30% seen once, with 2.9% in the top ten. Time point indicated: pre-sensitization, week 0. The treatment denotes: therapeutic diphenylcyclopropenone sensitization with weekly scalp DPC. This sample comprised whole blood, obtained in connection with sensitization to the hapten diphenylcyclopropenone (DPC). This clonotype was sampled from a woman aged 25 to 45 with alopecia areata. Some clones in this sample may be carry-over from other donors' samples.

The CDR3 region is CASSLEPVNEKLFF. CDR3 bases: TGTGCCAGCAGTTTAGAACCAGTTAATGAAAAACTGTTTTTT. The V gene is TRBV28, the J gene TRBJ1-4, with D unresolved. Trimming removed 2 bases from V and 4 bases from J, with 8 bases in between. The CDR3 consists of 14 residues. CDR1 is MDHEN and CDR2 is SYDVKM in the germline V gene.